This passage covers 28 T cell receptor beta chains from one sample sequenced in a study of shared clonotypes between healthy human individuals. TCRdb's copy holds only in-frame clones and misses some; the assay was immunoSEQ multiplex PCR. The data contain about 2.3 million clones, about 92% of them singletons. Sequencing input: naive CD4+ T cells from PBMCs. Indicated subset: CD45RA+ positively selected. These receptors all stem from a man between 18 and 29 years old in good health. Some clones in this sample may be carry-over from other donors' samples.

The gene calls are TRBV5-4 and TRBJ2-3; D perhaps matches TRBD2 (6 bases). This CDR3 region has 15 residues. V was pared by 0 bases and J by 2 bases, with 10 bases between. From germline, CDR1 is SGHNT and CDR2 YYREEE (reference sequence). CDR3 in DNA: TGTGCCAGCAGCTTGGGGGGGGTGCACACAGATACGCAGTATTTT. It specifies CASSLGGVHTDTQYF.

The rearrangement joins TRBV14 to TRBJ2-5; D is tentatively TRBD1 or TRBD2 (5 bases each). Germline V CDR1 and CDR2: SGHDN, FVKESK. With 5 bases removed from V and 1 base from J, the gap between germline ends came to 17 bases. The CDR3 sequence is 16 residues long. The CDR3, as DNA: TGTGCCAGCAGCTCCTTTGGGGGATCGCTCCAAGAGACCCAGTACTTC. This encodes CASSSFGGSLQETQYF.

The V call is TRBV9, the J call TRBJ2-5; maybe TRBD1 (5 bases). Per the germline V gene, CDR1 is SGDLS and CDR2 is YYNGEE. The CDR3 consists of 15 residues. V was shortened by 4 bases and J by 2 bases, with 15 bases between the two germline ends. The DNA for the CDR3 is TGTGCCAGCAGCTTTCATTTAGGGGCGCAAGAGACCCAGTACTTC. Amino acid sequence: CASSFHLGAQETQYF.

A remark on this clone: The same CDR3 can be traced to other DNA sequences in this sample. The rearrangement joins TRBV29-1 to TRBJ2-5; D may be TRBD2 (6 bases). Per the germline V gene, CDR1 is SQVTM and CDR2 is ANQGSEA. The germline V and J ends were trimmed by 4 bases and 2 bases, with 8 bases remaining between them. The CDR3 totals 12 residues. In DNA, the CDR3 is TGCAGCGTTGCGGGGGTACAAGAGACCCAGTACTTC. This translates into CSVAGVQETQYF.

The chain is built from TRBV5-1 and TRBJ2-1, with 8 bases lining up with TRBD2. The J segment lost 3 bases and the V segment lost 4 bases, leaving 6 bases of the junction unmatched. The germline V gene encodes CDR1 SGHRS and CDR2 YFSETQ. The CDR3 covers 15 residues. The CDR3 reads CASSTSGSDYNEQFF. The CDR3 DNA follows: TGCGCCAGCAGCACGAGCGGGAGTGACTACAATGAGCAGTTCTTC.

This chain links TRBV30 with TRBJ1-6; the match to TRBD1 covers 7 bases. Germline CDR1 reads GTSNPN; CDR2 reads SVGIG (reference sequence). Germline trimming cut 3 bases from V and 9 bases from J; bases unmatched to any gene: 8. The CDR3 covers 14 residues. The CDR3 loop is CAWSPGQRGSPLHF. The CDR3 nucleotides read TGTGCCTGGAGCCCGGGACAGCGAGGTTCACCCCTCCACTTT.

The V call is TRBV12-5, the J call TRBJ2-1, with 8 bases aligning to TRBD1. Germline V gene data show CDR1 as LGHNT and CDR2 as FRNRAP. CDR3 length equals 14 residues. After removal of 1 base from V and 9 bases from J, the junction contained 5 bases not matched to a gene. The DNA for the CDR3 is TGTGCTAGTGGTTTGGGGCAGGGGGCGACTGAGCAGTTCTTC. Its translation: CASGLGQGATEQFF. The complete variable domain, with remaining parts taken from reference TRBV12-5 and TRBJ2-1, reads DARVTQTPRHKVTEMGQEVTMRCQPILGHNTVFWYRQTMMQGLELLAYFRNRAPLDDSGMPKDRFSAEMPDATLATLKIQPSEPRDSAVYFCASGLGQGATEQFFGPGTRLTVL.

J is TRBJ1-3 and V is TRBV6-5; D is unclear. Trimming left V 0 bases short and J 6 bases short, with 6 bases between. The germline gives CDR1 MNHEY, CDR2 SVGAGI. CDR3 length: 13 residues. In DNA, the CDR3 is TGTGCCAGCAGTTACTCGGCGCAAAACACCATATATTTT. Translating it yields CASSYSAQNTIYF.

As DNA, the CDR3 is TGTGCCAGCAGTTACGATCAGCGGGAGACGAATGAGCAGTTCTTC. Residues: CASSYDQRETNEQFF. The chain carries TRBV6-6 and TRBJ2-1; 8 bases are shared with TRBD2. The CDR3 sequence is 15 residues long. Germline CDR1 is MNHNY and CDR2 is SVGAGI (reference sequence). V lost 2 bases, J lost 7 bases, and 7 bases stayed unmatched.

The rearrangement joins TRBV7-6 to TRBJ2-2; 9 positions agree with TRBD1. This CDR3 is 17 amino acids long. With 5 bases clipped from V and 2 bases from J, the junction kept 9 bases outside the gene matches. The germline CDR1 and CDR2 sequences are SGHVS and FNYEAQ. Written as DNA, the CDR3 is TGTGCCAGCAGCCGCCCCCGGGACAGGGCCAACACCGGGGAGCTGTTTTTT. As protein: CASSRPRDRANTGELFF.

The V call is TRBV5-1, the J call TRBJ1-5; D gene unclear. Trimming left V 5 bases short and J 2 bases short, with 11 bases between. The V gene's germline CDR1 is SGHRS and CDR2 YFSETQ. This CDR3 contains 14 residues. This CDR3 reads CASSETPGNQPQHF. In DNA form, the CDR3 reads TGCGCCAGCAGTGAGACACCTGGCAATCAGCCCCAGCATTTT.

This rearrangement joins TRBV5-1 to TRBJ1-2, with 10 bases matching TRBD1. J gave up 6 bases and V 4 bases, and 3 bases lay outside the gene matches. Looked up from germline, CDR1 is SGHRS and CDR2 is YFSETQ. The CDR3 is 13 amino acids. The CDR3 coding sequence is TGCGCCAGCAGCGAAGGGACAGGGGATGGCTACACCTTC. It codes for CASSEGTGDGYTF.

The gene calls are TRBV18 and TRBJ2-6; a possible D gene is TRBD1 (5 bases). Germline V gene lookup returns CDR1 KGHSH and CDR2 LQKENI. The CDR3 contains 17 residues. Deletions cut 3 bases from V and 0 bases from J, with 12 bases between. CDR3 in amino acids: CASSPWGRDSGANVLTF. CDR3 DNA: TGTGCCAGCTCACCGTGGGGCAGGGACTCTGGGGCCAACGTCCTGACTTTC.

The genes are TRBV9 and TRBJ2-1; D is unresolved. V was clipped by 1 base and J by 9 bases, with 14 bases between them. The CDR3 is 14 amino acids. CDR1 SGDLS and CDR2 YYNGEE come from the germline V gene. In DNA form, the CDR3 reads TGTGCCAGCAGCGTATCCCCCAAGGACGGTGAGCAGTTCTTC. It yields the protein CASSVSPKDGEQFF.

V and J are TRBV6-6 and TRBJ1-1; 9 bases align to TRBD1. This CDR3 region has 16 residues. Germline V gene sequence: CDR1 MNHNY, CDR2 SVGAGI (reference sequence). The V segment lost 0 bases and the J segment 4 bases; nucleotides outside the gene matches: 6. The CDR3 here is CASSYSITGGGTEAFF. CDR3 nucleotides: TGTGCCAGCAGTTACTCGATTACAGGGGGCGGCACTGAAGCTTTCTTT.

A single count supports this clone. The chain employs TRBV7-3 and TRBJ1-5; D uncertain. Germline V gene lookup returns CDR1 SGHTA and CDR2 FQGTGA. This CDR3 comprises 13 residues. V was clipped by 2 bases and J by 10 bases, with 12 bases between them. CDR3 protein: CASSLSLVQPQHF. DNA for the CDR3: TGTGCCAGCAGCTTATCCTTAGTCCAACCCCAGCATTTT. Together with reference TRBV7-3 and TRBJ1-5, the CDR3 gives the full variable domain: GAGVSQTPSNKVTEKGKYVELRCDPISGHTALYWYRQSLGQGPEFLIYFQGTGAADDSGLPNDRFFAVRPEGSVSTLKIQRTERGDSAVYLCASSLSLVQPQHFGDGTRLSIL.

The chain carries TRBV5-1 and TRBJ2-7; TRBD1 might be the D (7 bases). CDR1 is SGHRS, CDR2 YFSETQ, per germline. The CDR3 runs to 16 residues. Trimming took off 0 bases at V and 6 bases at J, with 19 bases between the two ends. The CDR3 DNA reads TGCGCCAGCAGCTTGGCCCCCACAGGGGAGGTGCGCGAGCAGTACTTC. Its protein is CASSLAPTGEVREQYF.

The chain couples TRBV18 to TRBJ2-7; 7 bases are a match to TRBD1. The junction had 5 bases not matched to a gene; V was cut back by 0 bases and J by 3 bases. Per the germline V gene, CDR1 is KGHSH and CDR2 is LQKENI. CDR3 length: 15 residues. CDR3 DNA: TGTGCCAGCTCACCACCAACTCGACAGGGCTACGAGCAGTACTTC. It codes for CASSPPTRQGYEQYF.

The chain combines TRBV5-6 with TRBJ1-5; no clear D gene. The CDR3 length is 15 residues. The V end lost 3 bases, the J end lost 3 bases, and 13 bases lay between the germline ends. From germline, CDR1 is SGHDT and CDR2 YYEEEE. CDR3 coding DNA: TGTGCCAGCAGCTGTGACACTGTTAACAATCAGCCCCAGCATTTT. Encoded protein: CASSCDTVNNQPQHF.

The chain combines TRBV5-1 with TRBJ2-7; maybe TRBD1 (6 bases). V dropped 6 bases and J dropped 5 bases, with 21 bases sitting between them. Germline V gene sequence: CDR1 SGHRS, CDR2 YFSETQ. This CDR3 has 15 residues. The CDR3 protein is CASTPSGTPADEQYF. DNA for the CDR3: TGCGCCAGCACCCCCTCCGGGACACCGGCCGACGAGCAGTACTTC.

The gene calls are TRBV5-4 and TRBJ1-2; TRBD1 might be the D (5 bases). V dropped 4 bases and J dropped 7 bases, with 11 bases sitting between them. The CDR3 totals 12 residues. Germline V CDR1 and CDR2: SGHNT, YYREEE (reference sequence). CDR3 sequence reads: CASSQGAGGYTF. CDR3 DNA: TGTGCCAGCAGCCAAGGGGCGGGTGGCTACACCTTC.

V gene TRBV6-5 combines with J gene TRBJ1-1, with D perhaps matching TRBD1 (6 bases). The CDR3 runs to 13 residues. Germline V lookup: CDR1 MNHEY, CDR2 SVGAGI. Trimming shortened V by 5 bases and J by 6 bases, and 13 bases separated the two germline ends. CDR3 in amino acids: CASSTGTTAEAFF. CDR3 DNA: TGTGCCAGCAGTACCGGGACAACGGCTGAAGCTTTCTTT.

The genes are TRBV11-2 and TRBJ1-5; D is perhaps TRBD1 (5 bases). Germline CDR1 reads SGHAT; CDR2 reads FQNNGV. The CDR3 sequence is 15 residues long. V lost 0 bases and J lost 2, with 8 bases in between. CDR3 loop: CASSLDQGGNQPQHF. The DNA for the CDR3 is TGTGCCAGCAGCTTAGATCAGGGTGGCAATCAGCCCCAGCATTTT.

The CDR3 DNA sequence: TGTGCCATCAGATCGACAGGGTCCAACTATGGCTACACCTTC. Residues: CAIRSTGSNYGYTF. The chain recombines TRBV10-3 with TRBJ1-2; 7 bases line up with TRBD1. The CDR3 covers 14 residues. V lost 6 bases, J lost 2 bases, and 6 bases stayed unmatched. Germline V gene sequence: CDR1 ENHRY, CDR2 SYGVKD.

The rearrangement uses TRBV11-2 and TRBJ2-7; TRBD2 is a possible D gene (6 bases). Germline V gene lookup returns CDR1 SGHAT and CDR2 FQNNGV. The CDR3 runs 16 residues. Trimming pared 4 bases from V and 2 bases from J, leaving 18 bases between. In DNA, the CDR3 is TGTGCCAGCAGCTCGATTGGCGGGGATAGGGCCTACGAGCAGTACTTC. Its protein product is CASSSIGGDRAYEQYF.

The chain combines TRBV5-6 with TRBJ1-4, with a tentative D call TRBD1 (6 bases). This CDR3 is 16 amino acids long. CDR1 is SGHDT, CDR2 YYEEEE, per germline. Trimming stripped 1 base from V and 4 bases from J, with 14 bases between. The CDR3 region is CASSLFRQDLNEKLFF. The CDR3 DNA follows: TGTGCCAGCAGCTTGTTTAGACAGGACCTTAATGAAAAACTGTTTTTT.

This chain links TRBV5-1 with TRBJ2-2, with TRBD2 as a possible D gene (5 bases). From germline, CDR1 is SGHRS and CDR2 YFSETQ. This CDR3 contains 16 residues. Trimming removed 2 bases from V and 6 bases from J, with 17 bases in between. CDR3 residues: CASSLSTGNVPGELFF. CDR3 bases: TGCGCCAGCAGCTTATCTACGGGAAACGTTCCCGGGGAGCTGTTTTTT.

Turning to this clone: Other DNA sequences in the sample encode the same CDR3. The chain carries TRBV7-9 and TRBJ2-7, with 9 bases aligning to TRBD1. J lost 0 bases, V lost 5 bases, and 2 bases had no gene match. There are 14 residues in the CDR3. Germline V gene data show CDR1 as SEHNR and CDR2 as FQNEAQ (reference sequence). Here the CDR3 reads CASSRDRASYEQYF. The CDR3 DNA sequence: TGTGCCAGCAGCCGGGACAGGGCCTCCTACGAGCAGTACTTC. The full variable domain, its missing parts supplied by reference TRBV7-9 and TRBJ2-7, is DTGVSQNPRHKITKRGQNVTFRCDPISEHNRLYWYRQTLGQGPEFLTYFQNEAQLEKSRLLSDRFSAERPKGSFSTLEIQRTEQGDSAMYLCASSRDRASYEQYFGPGTRLTVT.